One and the same sample provided the 7 T cell receptor beta chains below, sequenced in a study of early T cells in non-severe SARS-CoV-2 infection. MiXCR, applied by TCRdb to the 5' RACE reads, yields one record per CDR3 protein. The data show approximately 69,000 distinct CDR3 sequences, 10% to 15% seen once. The sequenced sample consisted of whole blood. All receptors come from an adult who was a healthcare worker with PCR-confirmed SARS-CoV-2 infection or an uninfected control (not recorded which).

This clonotype was found a few times. The chain links TRBV6-5 to TRBJ2-7, with D possibly being TRBD1 (5 bases). The CDR3 runs 15 residues. Trimming took 0 bases from V and 3 from J, leaving 12 bases between them. In germline, CDR1 is MNHEY, CDR2 SVGAGI. CDR3 nucleotides: TGTGCCAGCAGTTACTCTTCGCGGACAATCTACGAGCAGTACTTC. Protein sequence: CASSYSSRTIYEQYF.

This clonotype has ten or more counts. The rearrangement joins TRBV29-1 to TRBJ2-3; 8 bases align to TRBD2. Germline assignment: CDR1 SQVTM and CDR2 ANQGSEA. V gave up 4 bases and J gave up 4 bases; unmatched junction bases: 7. CDR3 length: 14 residues. CDR3 sequence reads: CSVVSAGVSDTQYF. The CDR3 bases are TGCAGCGTTGTATCAGCGGGGGTGTCAGATACGCAGTATTTT.

Many counts were recorded for this clonotype. This rearrangement joins TRBV12-3 or TRBV12-4 to TRBJ1-2; D gene uncertain. The length of the CDR3 is 12 residues. V dropped 3 bases and J dropped 3 bases, with 5 bases sitting between them. The chain's CDR3 is CASSFGDYGYTF. In nucleotides, the CDR3 is TGTGCCAGCAGTTTTGGTGACTATGGCTACACCTTC.

The sample holds a few counts of this clonotype. The V gene is TRBV4-3, the J gene TRBJ2-7, with TRBD1 matching 7 bases. In germline, CDR1 is LGHNA, CDR2 YSLEER. CDR3 size: 14 residues. With V trimmed by 0 bases and J by 2 bases, 1 base remained unmatched. The CDR3 bases are TGCGCCAGCAGCCAAGAGACAGGGCCCTACGAGCAGTACTTC. This encodes CASSQETGPYEQYF.

This clonotype was detected only a few times. CDR3 amino acids: CATSDPTTGGNEQFF. The CDR3 region has the DNA TGTGCCACCAGTGACCCTACCACCGGGGGCAATGAGCAGTTCTTC. The chain carries TRBV24-1 and TRBJ2-1; D is possibly TRBD2 (6 bases). CDR1 KGHDR and CDR2 SFDVKD come from the germline V gene. Trimming left V 4 bases short and J 6 bases short, with 15 bases between. This CDR3 has 15 amino acids.

V usage is TRBV9 and J usage is TRBJ1-4; D is ambiguous. Deletions cut 3 bases from V and 0 bases from J, with 6 bases between. The CDR3 is 14 residues long. The V gene's germline CDR1 is SGDLS and CDR2 YYNGEE. Written as DNA, the CDR3 is TGTGCCAGCAGCGCGGATGCAACTAATGAAAAACTGTTTTTT. Translated, it gives CASSADATNEKLFF.

In the case of this clonotype: This may be a read error, as it is one base from a much larger clone. This sequence joins TRBV10-1 and TRBJ1-2, with no clear D. This CDR3 contains 13 residues. CDR1 is WNHNN and CDR2 is SYGVQD in the germline V gene (reference sequence). Trimming removed 3 bases at V and 6 bases at J, with 11 bases between. CDR3 sequence reads: CASSEEQCHGYTF. DNA for the CDR3: TGCGCCAGCAGTGAAGAACAGTGTCATGGCTACACCTTC.